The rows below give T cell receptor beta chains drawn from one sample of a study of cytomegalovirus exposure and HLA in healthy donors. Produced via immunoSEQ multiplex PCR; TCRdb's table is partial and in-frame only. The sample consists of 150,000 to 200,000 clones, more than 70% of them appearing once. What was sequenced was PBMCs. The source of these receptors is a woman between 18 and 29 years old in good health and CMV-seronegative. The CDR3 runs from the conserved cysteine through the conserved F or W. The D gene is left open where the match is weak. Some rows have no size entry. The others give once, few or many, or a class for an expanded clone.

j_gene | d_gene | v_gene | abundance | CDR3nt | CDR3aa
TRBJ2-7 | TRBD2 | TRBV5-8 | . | TGTGCCAGCAGCAATTTCCTCGGCACTAGCGTTGTGAGGTACGAGCAGTACTTC | CASSNFLGTSVVRYEQYF
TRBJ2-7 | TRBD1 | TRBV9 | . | TGTGCCAGCAGCTTAACCGGGACAGGGATCTACGAGCAGTACTTC | CASSLTGTGIYEQYF
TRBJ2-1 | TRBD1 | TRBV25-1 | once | TGTGCCAGCAGTCCCCGGACAGGGAACGGTATGAACAATGAGCAGTTCTTC | CASSPRTGNGMNNEQFF
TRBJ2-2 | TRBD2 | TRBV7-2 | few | TGTGCCAGCAGCTTACCAGGACTAGCGGGACCCACCGGGGAGCTGTTTTTT | CASSLPGLAGPTGELFF
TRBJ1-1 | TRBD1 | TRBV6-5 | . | TGTGCCAGCGTATTTTCCCGGACAGGCAACACTGAAGCTTTCTTT | CASVFSRTGNTEAFF
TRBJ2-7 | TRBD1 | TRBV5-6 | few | TGTGCCAGCAGCTATACAGGGGGAGGCGGCGAGCAGTACTTC | CASSYTGGGGEQYF
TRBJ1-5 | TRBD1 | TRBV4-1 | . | TGCGCCAGCAGCCTCACCGCGACAGGGGTCAATCAGCCCCAGCATTTT | CASSLTATGVNQPQHF
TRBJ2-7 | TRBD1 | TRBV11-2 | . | TGTGCCAGCAGCTTAGACAGGGGGTTCATCTACGAGCAGTACTTC | CASSLDRGFIYEQYF
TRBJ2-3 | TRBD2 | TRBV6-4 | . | TGTGCCAGCAGTGAAACGGCGGGGGGCAGCACAGATACGCAGTATTTT | CASSETAGGSTDTQYF
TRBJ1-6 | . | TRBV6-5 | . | TGTGCCAGCAGTATAATAAGCTCACCCCTCCACTTT | CASSIISSPLHF
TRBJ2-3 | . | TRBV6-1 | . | TGTGCCCTTCATGAGACAGATACGCAGTATTTT | CALHETDTQYF
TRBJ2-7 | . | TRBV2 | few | TGTGCCAGCAGTGAACAGAACTACGAGCAGTACTTC | CASSEQNYEQYF
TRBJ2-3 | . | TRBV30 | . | TGTGCCTGGAGTCAGGGGGGAGGTGCCACAGATACGCAGTATTTT | CAWSQGGGATDTQYF
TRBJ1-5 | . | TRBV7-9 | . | TGTGCCAGCAGCTTAGCCGGGGCAGGGGATCAGCCCCAGCATTTT | CASSLAGAGDQPQHF
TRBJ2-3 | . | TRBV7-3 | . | TGTGCCAGCAGCCTCCCACTAGGAGATACGCAGTATTTT | CASSLPLGDTQYF
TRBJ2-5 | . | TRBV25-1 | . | TGTGCCAGCAGTGCGTATAGTATGCAAGAGACCCAGTACTTC | CASSAYSMQETQYF
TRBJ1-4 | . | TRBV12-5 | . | TGTGCTAGTGGTTCATCCCAGTGGTTACTAACGGAAAAACTGTTTTTT | CASGSSQWLLTEKLFF
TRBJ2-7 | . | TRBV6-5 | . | TGTGCCAGCAGAGCCAGCAGAGGCTACGAGCAGTACTTC | CASRASRGYEQYF
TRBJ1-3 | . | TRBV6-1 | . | TGTGCCAGCACTATCGGGGTCTCTGGAAACACCATATATTTT | CASTIGVSGNTIYF
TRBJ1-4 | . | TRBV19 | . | TGTGCCAGTAGTATACGACTTTATGAAAAACTGTTTTTT | CASSIRLYEKLFF
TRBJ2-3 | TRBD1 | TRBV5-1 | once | TGCGCCAGCAGCTTGGGGGACAGCCGTCCTAGCACAGATACGCAGTATTTT | CASSLGDSRPSTDTQYF
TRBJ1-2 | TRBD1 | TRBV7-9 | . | TGTGCCAGCAGCCACGGGACAGGACCTCTCGTCGGCTACACCTTC | CASSHGTGPLVGYTF
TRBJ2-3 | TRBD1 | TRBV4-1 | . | TGCGCCAGCAGCCAATTGGGGACAGGCACAGATACGCAGTATTTT | CASSQLGTGTDTQYF
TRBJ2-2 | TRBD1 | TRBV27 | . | TGTGCCAGCAGTACCTCAGGGGGCCTCACCGGGGAGCTGTTTTTT | CASSTSGGLTGELFF
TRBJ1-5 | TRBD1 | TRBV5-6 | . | TGTGCCAGCAGCTGGCGACAGGGTAGCAATCAGCCCCAGCATTTT | CASSWRQGSNQPQHF
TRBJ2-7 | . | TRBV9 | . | TGTGCCAGCAGCGTATCGGCGGGGCGCGGCTCCTACGAGCAGTACTTC | CASSVSAGRGSYEQYF
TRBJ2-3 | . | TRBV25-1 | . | TGTGCCAGCAGTGACTCCAACCCCGGGGAAGATACGCAGTATTTT | CASSDSNPGEDTQYF
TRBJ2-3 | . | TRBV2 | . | TGTGCCAGCAGTGTGGCAGACACAGATACGCAGTATTTT | CASSVADTDTQYF
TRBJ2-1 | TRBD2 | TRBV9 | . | TGTGCCAGCAGCGAGACCGGGACTAGCGACGCCAATGAGCAGTTCTTC | CASSETGTSDANEQFF
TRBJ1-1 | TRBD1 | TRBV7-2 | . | TGTGCCAGCAGCTTATCGCGGACAGGGAACACTGAAGCTTTCTTT | CASSLSRTGNTEAFF
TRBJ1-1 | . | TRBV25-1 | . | TGTGCCGCCGGGGGAGGGGCCTCGAACACTGAAGCTTTCTTT | CAAGGGASNTEAFF
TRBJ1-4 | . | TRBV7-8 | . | TGTGCCAGCAGCACCGTTCGGACAGTGAGCGAAAAACTGTTTTTT | CASSTVRTVSEKLFF
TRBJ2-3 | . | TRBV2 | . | TGTGCCAGCAGTGATTCGCGTATGGAGGGCCAGGGCACAGATACGCAGTATTTT | CASSDSRMEGQGTDTQYF
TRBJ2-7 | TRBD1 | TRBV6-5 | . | TGTGCCAGCAGTCTTGACAGGGGGCAATCCTACGAGCAGTACTTC | CASSLDRGQSYEQYF
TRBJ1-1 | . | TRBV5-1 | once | TGCGCCAGCAGCTTGGACAGGAGTTTTGAAGCTTTCTTT | CASSLDRSFEAFF
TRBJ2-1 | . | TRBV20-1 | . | TGCAGTGCTAGGGCTTACAATGAGCAGTTCTTC | CSARAYNEQFF
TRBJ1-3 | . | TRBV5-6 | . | TGTGCCAGCAGCTTTACGGGGGCTGGAAACACCATATATTTT | CASSFTGAGNTIYF
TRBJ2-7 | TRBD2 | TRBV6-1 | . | TGTGCCAGCAGTGACTACCGGGGGGGCTACGAGCAGTACTTC | CASSDYRGGYEQYF
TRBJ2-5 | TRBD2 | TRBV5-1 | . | TGCGCCAGCAGCTTGGGGTCCGGGGGGGAGACCCAGTACTTC | CASSLGSGGETQYF
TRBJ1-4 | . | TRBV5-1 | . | TGCGCCAGCAGCTTAGGAGGTACTAATGAAAAACTGTTTTTT | CASSLGGTNEKLFF
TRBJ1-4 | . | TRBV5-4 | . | TGTGCCAGCAGCTTGGGTTCGGGGAAACTGTTTTTT | CASSLGSGKLFF
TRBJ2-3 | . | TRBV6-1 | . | TGTGCCAGCAGTGTGGGCCCTTCAAGGGGGCAGTATTTT | CASSVGPSRGQYF
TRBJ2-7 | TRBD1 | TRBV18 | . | TGTGCCAGCTCACCACCCGACTTTACAGGGGTCGGCGAGCAGTACTTC | CASSPPDFTGVGEQYF
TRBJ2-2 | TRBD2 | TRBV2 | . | TGTGCCAGCAGCAAGGGACTAGCGGGAGCCGGGGAGCTGTTTTTT | CASSKGLAGAGELFF
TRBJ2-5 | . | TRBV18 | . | TGTGCCAGCTCACCATTAGGGGAATTCCAAGAGACCCAGTACTTC | CASSPLGEFQETQYF
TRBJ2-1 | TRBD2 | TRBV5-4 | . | TGTGCCAGCAGCTTCCAAAGCGGGGGGGCGGGGAATGAGCAGTTCTTC | CASSFQSGGAGNEQFF